Below are 18 T cell receptor beta chains sequenced from a single sample in a study of T cell responses to AZD1222 COVID-19 vaccine. Using immunoSEQ multiplex PCR, the repertoire was profiled, and TCRdb retains in-frame clones only, with some absent. The top ten hold 5% to 6% of the sample, which has 140,000 or so clones, more than 70% seen once. Sequencing used peripheral blood, obtained 28 days after the second AZD1222 dose. These receptors all stem from an adult who received the AZD1222 COVID-19 vaccine.

CDR3 residues: CASSELVTGSGNTEAFF. The CDR3 DNA is TGTGCCAGCAGTGAATTAGTCACAGGGAGCGGGAACACTGAAGCTTTCTTT. The chain uses TRBV6-1 and TRBJ1-1; D is perhaps TRBD1 (6 bases). The CDR3 totals 17 residues. The germline V gene encodes CDR1 MNHNS and CDR2 SASEGT. The germline V and J ends were trimmed by 2 bases and 1 base, with 17 bases remaining between them.

Concerning this clone: At one of its ends the junction is not consistent with the germline gene, which may arise from a read error. The chain is built from TRBV7-7 and TRBJ2-5; D not resolved. Germline CDR1 reads SSHAT; CDR2 reads FNYEAQ (reference sequence). This CDR3 comprises 12 residues. CDR3 in DNA: TGTGCTAGCAGCTCACCGGACGAGACCCAGTACTTC. This translates into CASSSPDETQYF. Using reference TRBV7-7 and TRBJ2-5 for the parts outside the CDR3, the full variable domain is GAGVSQSPRYKVTKRGQDVTLRCDPISSHATLYWYQQALGQGPEFLTYFNYEAQPDKSGLPSDRFSAERPEGSISTLTIQRTEQRDSAMYRCASSSPDETQYFGPGTRLLVL.

The V call is TRBV7-2, the J call TRBJ2-1; perhaps D is TRBD1 or TRBD2 (7 bases each). CDR1 and CDR2 (germline): SGHTA, FQGNSA. The CDR3 length is 14 residues. V lost 8 bases and J lost 7, with 18 bases in between. The CDR3 DNA is TGTGCCAGCTACAAGGGGGGGACAGATAATGAGCAGTTCTTC. It encodes CASYKGGTDNEQFF.

The chain links TRBV28 to TRBJ1-3; D not certain. The CDR3 runs 12 residues. Trimming cost V 2 bases and J 2 bases, with 1 base left between them. Germline values: CDR1 MDHEN, CDR2 SYDVKM. CDR3 residues: CASSLAGNTIYF. The CDR3 coding sequence is TGTGCCAGCAGTTTAGCTGGAAACACCATATATTTT.

This sequence joins TRBV24-1 and TRBJ1-5; D is ambiguous. Germline-derived CDR1 and CDR2 are KGHDR and SFDVKD. The CDR3 extends over 13 amino acids. The V end was cut by 2 bases, the J end by 11 bases, with 12 bases between. The CDR3 coding sequence is TGTGCCACCAGTGATTCGGCCAGCCGGGCCCAGCATTTT. It is translated as CATSDSASRAQHF.

The chain joins TRBV27 to TRBJ2-1; maybe TRBD1 (5 bases). Germline loops: CDR1 MNHEY, CDR2 SMNVEV (reference sequence). The CDR3 runs 15 residues. Trimming removed 3 bases at V and 0 bases at J, with 9 bases between. CDR3 in amino acids: CASSFGTGSYNEQFF. CDR3 nucleotide sequence: TGTGCCAGCAGTTTTGGCACAGGCTCCTACAATGAGCAGTTCTTC.

The chain links TRBV6-5 to TRBJ1-3; D is unclear. The CDR3 runs to 14 residues. CDR1 and CDR2 from the germline V gene are MNHEY and SVGAGI. The V gene lost 6 bases and the J gene lost 3 bases, with 12 bases spanning the gap. CDR3 amino acids: CASRSGILGNTIYF. In DNA form, the CDR3 reads TGTGCCAGCAGAAGCGGAATTCTTGGAAACACCATATATTTT.

This chain connects TRBV5-1 to TRBJ1-1; D not certain. CDR3 length: 16 residues. CDR1 is SGHRS and CDR2 is YFSETQ in the germline V gene. Trimming pared 0 bases from V and 0 bases from J, leaving 12 bases between. The CDR3 DNA reads TGCGCCAGCAGCTTGGTCGGTTACAGAATGAACACTGAAGCTTTCTTT. Its protein product is CASSLVGYRMNTEAFF.

The chain joins TRBV6-2 or TRBV6-3 to TRBJ2-3, with D maybe TRBD1 (5 bases). The CDR3 consists of 16 residues. With 1 base removed from V and 0 bases from J, the gap between germline ends came to 11 bases. The germline V gene has CDR1 MNHEY and CDR2 SVGEGT. The CDR3 coding sequence is TGTGCCAGCAGTTACTATGGGGCTTCTAGCACAGATACGCAGTATTTT. Translated, it gives CASSYYGASSTDTQYF.

The chain employs TRBV23-1 and TRBJ1-1, with 10 bases lining up with TRBD1. TRBV23-1 is given ORF status, its function remaining uncertain. CDR3 length equals 15 residues. The trim removed 2 bases at V and 3 bases at J, leaving 3 bases unmatched. In nucleotides, the CDR3 is TGCGCCAGCAGTCAAAAGGGACAGGGGCACACTGAAGCTTTCTTT. Translating it yields CASSQKGQGHTEAFF.

The gene calls are TRBV6-5 and TRBJ2-7, with TRBD1 matching over 8 bases. The CDR3 is made up of 14 amino acids. The ends lost 6 bases at V and 5 bases at J; junction bases unmatched: 9. Germline V lookup: CDR1 MNHEY, CDR2 SVGAGI. As DNA, the CDR3 is TGTGCCAGCAGGGAGGACAGGGAGAACCACGAGCAGTACTTC. Translated, it gives CASREDRENHEQYF.

The rearrangement links TRBV7-2 to TRBJ2-7; D remains unclear. Germline CDR1 is SGHTA and CDR2 is FQGNSA. The CDR3 has 14 amino acids. With 5 bases removed from V and 2 bases from J, the gap between germline ends came to 13 bases. CDR3 sequence: CASSAQDGTYEQYF. CDR3 coding DNA: TGTGCCAGCAGCGCCCAGGACGGTACCTACGAGCAGTACTTC.

As to this clone: Other DNA sequences in the same sample also yield this CDR3. CDR3 sequence (DNA): TGTGCCAGCTCACCACAGGGGGCCAACTATGGCTACACCTTC. It codes for CASSPQGANYGYTF. The J gene is TRBJ1-2, the V gene TRBV18, with 7 bases identical to TRBD1. Germline-derived CDR1 and CDR2 are KGHSH and LQKENI. The CDR3 covers 14 residues. After removal of 1 base from V and 2 bases from J, the junction contained 1 base not matched to a gene.

V is TRBV29-1 and J is TRBJ2-7; 7 bases map to TRBD1. CDR3 size: 13 residues. V gave up 4 bases and J gave up 5 bases; unmatched junction bases: 8. Germline CDR1 reads SQVTM; CDR2 reads ANQGSEA. The CDR3 reads CSVAPGQVHEQYF. For the CDR3, the DNA is TGCAGCGTTGCCCCCGGACAGGTACACGAGCAGTACTTC.

This clone was seen a single time. The chain is built from TRBV19 and TRBJ2-5; D possibly uses TRBD1 or TRBD2 (5 bases each). CDR3 size: 12 residues. Germline V gene lookup returns CDR1 LNHDA and CDR2 SQIVND (reference sequence). V was cut by 6 bases and J by 5 bases, with 10 bases left in between. In DNA form, the CDR3 reads TGTGCCAGTAGGGGGGACGCGGAGACCCAGTACTTC. Translating gives CASRGDAETQYF.

The chain uses TRBV30 and TRBJ1-2; 8 bases match TRBD1. The germline CDR1 and CDR2 sequences are GTSNPN and SVGIG (reference sequence). The ends lost 1 base at V and 0 bases at J; junction bases unmatched: 4. The CDR3 length is 15 residues. In DNA, the CDR3 is TGTGCCTGGAGTGGGAGGACAGGGTCTAACTATGGCTACACCTTC. It is translated as CAWSGRTGSNYGYTF.

The J gene is TRBJ2-3, the V gene TRBV15; 9 nucleotides match TRBD2. Trimming at V came to 0 bases and at J to 2 bases, leaving 6 bases not matched to a gene. Germline-derived CDR1 and CDR2 are LNHNV and YYDKDF (reference sequence). This CDR3 contains 17 residues. The CDR3 coding sequence is TGTGCCACCAGCAGAGATTGGCGGGGGGGCCTCACAGATACGCAGTATTTT. It codes for CATSRDWRGGLTDTQYF.

V usage is TRBV5-1 and J usage is TRBJ2-2; D may be TRBD1 or TRBD2 (5 bases each). Between the trimmed V and J ends, which lost 5 bases and 3 bases, there was a span of 14 bases. Germline-derived CDR1 and CDR2 are SGHRS and YFSETQ. The CDR3 spans 15 residues. CDR3 in DNA: TGCGCCAGCAGTTACCGGGACGGACACACCGGGGAGCTGTTTTTT. Translated, it gives CASSYRDGHTGELFF. Supplemented by reference TRBV5-1 and TRBJ2-2, the full variable domain reads KAGVTQTPRYLIKTRGQQVTLSCSPISGHRSVSWYQQTPGQGLQFLFEYFSETQRNKGNFPGRFSGRQFSNSRSEMNVSTLELGDSALYLCASSYRDGHTGELFFGEGSRLTVL.